This note documents a single T cell receptor beta chain sequence. Its specificity is not known. Per the germline V gene, CDR1 is GTSNPN and CDR2 is SVGIG (reference sequence). CDR3 size: 14 residues. V was cut by 1 base and J by 1 base, with 10 bases left in between. This sample was taken from a study of T cell responses to AZD1222 COVID-19 vaccine. Using immunoSEQ multiplex PCR, the repertoire was profiled, and TCRdb retains in-frame clones only, with some absent. The sample yields 70,000 to 90,000 clones, 80% to 90% seen once. Study-wide findings and caveats: The study found Spike-specific TCR breadth and depth rose after two AZD1222 doses.

The starting material was peripheral blood, obtained 28 days after the second AZD1222 dose. The TCR comes from an adult who received the AZD1222 COVID-19 vaccine. The rearrangement uses TRBV30 and TRBJ1-2; D is unresolved. CDR3 region: CAWSAGRNNYGYTF. The CDR3 DNA reads TGTGCCTGGAGTGCCGGACGGAATAACTATGGCTACACCTTC.